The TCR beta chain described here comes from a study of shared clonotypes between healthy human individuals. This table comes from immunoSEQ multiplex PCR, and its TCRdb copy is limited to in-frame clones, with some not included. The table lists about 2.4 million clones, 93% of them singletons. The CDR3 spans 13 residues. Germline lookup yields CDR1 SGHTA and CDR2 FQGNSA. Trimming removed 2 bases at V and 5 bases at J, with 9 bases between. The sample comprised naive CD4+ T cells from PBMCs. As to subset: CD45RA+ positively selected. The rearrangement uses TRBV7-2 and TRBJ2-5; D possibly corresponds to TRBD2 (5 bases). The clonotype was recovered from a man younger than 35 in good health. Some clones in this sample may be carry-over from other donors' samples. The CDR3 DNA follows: TGTGCCAGCAGCTTACCGGGGTGGGAGACCCAGTACTTC. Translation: CASSLPGWETQYF. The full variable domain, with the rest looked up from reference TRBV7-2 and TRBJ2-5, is GAGVSQSPSNKVTEKGKDVELRCDPISGHTALYWYRQSLGQGLEFLIYFQGNSAPDKSGLPSDRFSAERTGGSVSTLTIQRTQQEDSAVYLCASSLPGWETQYFGPGTRLLVL.